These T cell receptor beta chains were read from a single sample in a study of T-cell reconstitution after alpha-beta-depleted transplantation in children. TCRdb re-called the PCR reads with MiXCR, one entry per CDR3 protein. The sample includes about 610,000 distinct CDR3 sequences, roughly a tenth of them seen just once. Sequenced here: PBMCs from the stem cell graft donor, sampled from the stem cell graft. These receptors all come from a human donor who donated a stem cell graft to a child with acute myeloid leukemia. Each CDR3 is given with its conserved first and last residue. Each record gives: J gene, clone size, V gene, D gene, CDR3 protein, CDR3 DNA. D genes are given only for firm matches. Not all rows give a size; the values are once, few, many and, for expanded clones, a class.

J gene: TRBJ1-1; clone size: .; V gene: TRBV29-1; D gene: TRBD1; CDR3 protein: CSARGDRGATEAFF; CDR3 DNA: TGCAGCGCCCGAGGGGACAGGGGCGCCACTGAAGCTTTCTTT
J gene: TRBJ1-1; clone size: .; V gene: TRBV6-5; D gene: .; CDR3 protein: CASSYSGVLAEAFF; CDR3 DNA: TGTGCCAGCAGTTACTCGGGGGTTCTAGCTGAAGCTTTCTTT
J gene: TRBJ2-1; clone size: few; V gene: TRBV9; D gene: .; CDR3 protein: CASSPREAYNEQFF; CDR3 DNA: TGTGCCAGCAGCCCCCGGGAAGCCTACAATGAGCAGTTCTTC
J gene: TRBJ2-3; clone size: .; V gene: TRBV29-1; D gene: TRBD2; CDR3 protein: CSGGVSGRGTDTQYF; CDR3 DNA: TGCAGCGGGGGAGTAAGCGGGAGGGGGACAGATACGCAGTATTTT
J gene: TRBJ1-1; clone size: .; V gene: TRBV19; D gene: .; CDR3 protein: CASSPGTPKGRTEAFF; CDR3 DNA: TGTGCCAGTAGTCCCGGGACCCCAAAGGGGAGGACTGAAGCTTTCTTT
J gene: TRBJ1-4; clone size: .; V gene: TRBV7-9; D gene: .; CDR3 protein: CASSFKGFGEKLFF; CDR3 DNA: TGTGCCAGCAGCTTTAAGGGGTTCGGTGAAAAACTGTTTTTT
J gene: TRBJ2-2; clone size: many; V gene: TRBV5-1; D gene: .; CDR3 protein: CASSLFVTGRTGELFF; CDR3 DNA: TGCGCCAGCAGCTTGTTCGTTACAGGGCGGACCGGGGAGCTGTTTTTT
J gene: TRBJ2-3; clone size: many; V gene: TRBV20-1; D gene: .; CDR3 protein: CSAGLVDTQYF; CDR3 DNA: TGCAGTGCTGGTCTTGTAGATACGCAGTATTTT
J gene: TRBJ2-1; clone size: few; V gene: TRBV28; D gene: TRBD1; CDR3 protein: CASSPTGTAHNEQFF; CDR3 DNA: TGTGCCAGCAGTCCAACCGGGACAGCGCACAATGAGCAGTTCTTC
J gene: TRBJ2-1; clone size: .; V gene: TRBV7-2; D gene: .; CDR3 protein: CASSWFGEQFF; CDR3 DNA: TGTGCCAGCAGCTGGTTCGGTGAGCAGTTCTTC
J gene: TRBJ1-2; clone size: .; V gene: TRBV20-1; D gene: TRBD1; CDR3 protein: CSATTGDYGYTF; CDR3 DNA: TGCAGTGCTACCACAGGGGATTACGGCTACACCTTC
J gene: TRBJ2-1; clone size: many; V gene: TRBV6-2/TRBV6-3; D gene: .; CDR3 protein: CASSWSGLGNEQFF; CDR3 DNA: TGTGCCAGCAGTTGGAGCGGTTTGGGGAATGAGCAGTTCTTC
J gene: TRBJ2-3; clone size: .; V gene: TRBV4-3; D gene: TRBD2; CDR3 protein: CASSQEPRAGELTDTQYF; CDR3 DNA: TGCGCCAGCAGCCAAGAACCCCGGGCGGGAGAGCTCACAGATACGCAGTATTTT
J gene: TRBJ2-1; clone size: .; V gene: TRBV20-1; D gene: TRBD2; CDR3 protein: CSAGGGNEQFF; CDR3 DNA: TGCAGTGCTGGCGGGGGGAATGAGCAGTTCTTC
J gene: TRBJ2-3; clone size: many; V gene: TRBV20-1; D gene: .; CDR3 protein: CSAETGRKSGADTQYF; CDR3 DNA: TGCAGTGCTGAGACAGGGAGGAAGAGTGGTGCAGATACGCAGTATTTT
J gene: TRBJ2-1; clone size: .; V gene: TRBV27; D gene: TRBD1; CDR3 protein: CASSDVTGTGGREQFF; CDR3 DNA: TGTGCCAGCAGTGATGTCACCGGGACAGGGGGCCGGGAGCAGTTCTTC
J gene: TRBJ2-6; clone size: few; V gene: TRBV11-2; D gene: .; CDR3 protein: CASSLGRHVSGANVLTF; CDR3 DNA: TGTGCCAGCAGCTTAGGGAGACACGTCTCTGGGGCCAACGTCCTGACTTTC
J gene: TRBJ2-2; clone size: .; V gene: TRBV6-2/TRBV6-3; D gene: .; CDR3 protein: CASSYSRNTGELFF; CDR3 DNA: TGTGCCAGCAGTTACTCCCGGAACACCGGGGAGCTGTTTTTT
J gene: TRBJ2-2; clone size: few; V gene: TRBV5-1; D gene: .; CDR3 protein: CASSPSGRAGHTGELFF; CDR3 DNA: TGCGCCAGCAGCCCTTCTGGTCGGGCAGGGCACACCGGGGAGCTGTTTTTT
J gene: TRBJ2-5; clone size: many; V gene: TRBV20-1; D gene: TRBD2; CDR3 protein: CSAVGTSVIGETQYF; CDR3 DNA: TGCAGTGCCGTTGGGACTAGCGTAATTGGGGAGACCCAGTACTTC
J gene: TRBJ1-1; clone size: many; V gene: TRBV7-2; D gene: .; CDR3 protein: CASSATLNTEAFF; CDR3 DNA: TGTGCCAGCAGCGCCACTTTAAACACTGAAGCTTTCTTT
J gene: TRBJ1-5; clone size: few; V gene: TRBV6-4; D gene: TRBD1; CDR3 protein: CATTGGDQPQHF; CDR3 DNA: TGTGCCACCACAGGGGGGGACCAGCCCCAGCATTTT